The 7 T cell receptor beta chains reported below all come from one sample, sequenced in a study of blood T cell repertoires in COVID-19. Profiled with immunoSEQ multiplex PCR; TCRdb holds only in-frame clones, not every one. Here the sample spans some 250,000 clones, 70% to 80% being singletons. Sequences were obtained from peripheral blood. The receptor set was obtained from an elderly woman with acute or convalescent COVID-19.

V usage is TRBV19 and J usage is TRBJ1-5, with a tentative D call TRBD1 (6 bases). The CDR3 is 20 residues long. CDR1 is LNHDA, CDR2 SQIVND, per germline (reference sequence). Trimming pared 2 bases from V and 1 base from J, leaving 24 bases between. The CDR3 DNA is TGTGCCAGTAGTATAAGGGCATCCCTCGGGGGGGCTGGAAGCAATCAGCCCCAGCATTTT. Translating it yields CASSIRASLGGAGSNQPQHF.

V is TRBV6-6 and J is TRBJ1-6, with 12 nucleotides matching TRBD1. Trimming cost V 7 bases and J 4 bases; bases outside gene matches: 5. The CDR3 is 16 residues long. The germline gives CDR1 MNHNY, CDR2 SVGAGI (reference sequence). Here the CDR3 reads CASTGTGGTYNSPLHF. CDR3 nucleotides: TGTGCCAGCACCGGGACAGGGGGCACTTATAATTCACCCCTCCACTTT.

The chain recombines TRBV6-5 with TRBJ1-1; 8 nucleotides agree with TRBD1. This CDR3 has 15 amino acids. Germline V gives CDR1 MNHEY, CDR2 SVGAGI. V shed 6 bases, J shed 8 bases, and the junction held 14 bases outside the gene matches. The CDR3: CASSDWVTGAREAFF. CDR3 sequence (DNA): TGTGCCAGCAGCGACTGGGTGACAGGGGCACGAGAAGCTTTCTTT.

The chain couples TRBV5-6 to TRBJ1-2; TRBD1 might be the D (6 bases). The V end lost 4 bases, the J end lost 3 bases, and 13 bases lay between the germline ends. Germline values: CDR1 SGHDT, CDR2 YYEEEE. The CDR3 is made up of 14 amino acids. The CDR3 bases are TGTGCCAGCAGCCAGGGGCGGTTCGACTATGGCTACACCTTC. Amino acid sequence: CASSQGRFDYGYTF.

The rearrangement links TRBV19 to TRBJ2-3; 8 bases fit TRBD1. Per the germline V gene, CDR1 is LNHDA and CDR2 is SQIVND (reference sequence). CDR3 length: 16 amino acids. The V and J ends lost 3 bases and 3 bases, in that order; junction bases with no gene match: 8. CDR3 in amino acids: CASSILSGGGTDTQYF. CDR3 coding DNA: TGTGCCAGTAGTATTCTCTCAGGGGGCGGTACAGATACGCAGTATTTT.

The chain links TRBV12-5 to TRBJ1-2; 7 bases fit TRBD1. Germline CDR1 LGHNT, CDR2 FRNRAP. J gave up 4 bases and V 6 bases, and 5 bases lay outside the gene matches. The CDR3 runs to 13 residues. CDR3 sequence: CASGPGTVYGYTF. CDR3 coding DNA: TGTGCTAGTGGCCCCGGGACAGTCTATGGCTACACCTTC.

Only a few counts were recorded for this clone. CDR3 protein: CASSLGQNNEQFF. The CDR3, as DNA: TGTGCCAGCAGCTTAGGCCAGAACAATGAGCAGTTCTTC. The genes are TRBV11-1 and TRBJ2-1, with D unresolved. This CDR3 is built from 13 residues. Germline V CDR1 and CDR2: SGHAT, FQDESV (reference sequence). Deletions cut 1 base from V and 5 bases from J, with 6 bases between.